These 6 T cell receptor beta chains share one sample of origin, sequenced in a study of blood T cell repertoires in COVID-19. The table came from immunoSEQ multiplex PCR; TCRdb's copy has only in-frame clones and leaves some out. The sample contains roughly 68,000 clones, over 75% of which appear only once. The sequencing input was peripheral blood. All receptors derive from a man in his fifties with acute or convalescent COVID-19.

Only one count was recorded for this clone. This chain connects TRBV9 to TRBJ2-1; 9 nucleotides match TRBD1. The V segment lost 2 bases and the J segment 7 bases; nucleotides outside the gene matches: 7. The CDR3 is 15 amino acids. CDR1 and CDR2 from the germline V gene are SGDLS and YYNGEE. CDR3 nucleotides: TGTGCCAGCAGCGTGTTAATGGACAGGGGAAATGAGCAGTTCTTC. It is translated as CASSVLMDRGNEQFF.

The chain combines TRBV18 with TRBJ2-7, with D maybe TRBD1 (6 bases). The V gene lost 3 bases and the J gene lost 0 bases, with 9 bases spanning the gap. The germline V gene has CDR1 KGHSH and CDR2 LQKENI. The CDR3 has 14 residues. The CDR3 DNA is TGTGCCAGCTCACCCGACAGGCTCTCCTACGAGCAGTACTTC. Translated: CASSPDRLSYEQYF.

The rearrangement links TRBV7-2 to TRBJ2-6; 11 bases fit TRBD2. The CDR3 consists of 19 residues. CDR1 is SGHTA, CDR2 FQGNSA, per germline. Unmatched junction bases numbered 6, after V lost 2 bases and J lost 0 bases. DNA of the CDR3: TGTGCCAGCAGCTTACTAGCGGGGGGTATGGCCTCTGGGGCCAACGTCCTGACTTTC. Its translation is CASSLLAGGMASGANVLTF.

This rearrangement joins TRBV18 to TRBJ1-5; D ambiguous. Germline V gene data show CDR1 as KGHSH and CDR2 as LQKENI. The CDR3 has 12 amino acids. V was pared by 5 bases and J by 6 bases, with 8 bases between. This CDR3 reads CASSKGGQPQHF. In DNA, the CDR3 is TGTGCCAGCTCAAAGGGAGGTCAGCCCCAGCATTTT. Supplemented by reference TRBV18 and TRBJ1-5, the full variable domain reads NAGVMQNPRHLVRRRGQEARLRCSPMKGHSHVYWYRQLPEEGLKFMVYLQKENIIDESGMPKERFSAEFPKEGPSILRIQQVVRGDSAAYFCASSKGGQPQHFGDGTRLSIL.

The genes are TRBV7-9 and TRBJ1-2; 7 bases line up with TRBD1. Trimming cost V 1 base and J 4 bases; bases outside gene matches: 6. Germline CDR1 is SEHNR and CDR2 is FQNEAQ (reference sequence). This CDR3 has 15 residues. In DNA form, the CDR3 reads TGTGCCAGCAGCTTAGTCGAGGGGGCAACCTATGGCTACACCTTC. As protein: CASSLVEGATYGYTF.

The chain is built from TRBV13 and TRBJ2-7; perhaps TRBD1 as D (6 bases). The CDR3 is made up of 16 amino acids. Per germline, CDR1 PRHDT and CDR2 FYEKMQ (reference sequence). V lost 2 bases and J lost 3, with 17 bases in between. The CDR3 here is CASSLRTGSTSYEQYF. In DNA, the CDR3 is TGTGCCAGCAGCTTACGTACAGGGTCGACGAGCTACGAGCAGTACTTC.